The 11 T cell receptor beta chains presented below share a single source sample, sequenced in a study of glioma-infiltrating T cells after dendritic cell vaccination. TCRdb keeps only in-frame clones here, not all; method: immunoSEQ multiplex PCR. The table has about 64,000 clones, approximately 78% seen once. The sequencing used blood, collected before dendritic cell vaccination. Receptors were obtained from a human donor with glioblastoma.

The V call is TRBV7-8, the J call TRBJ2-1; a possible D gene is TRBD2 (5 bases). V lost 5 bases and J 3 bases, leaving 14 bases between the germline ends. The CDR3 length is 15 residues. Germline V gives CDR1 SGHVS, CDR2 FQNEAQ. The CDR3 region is CASSLGPDYYNEQFF. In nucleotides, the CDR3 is TGTGCCAGCAGCCTAGGGCCCGACTACTACAATGAGCAGTTCTTC. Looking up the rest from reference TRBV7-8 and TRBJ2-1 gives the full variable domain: GAGVSQSPRYKVAKRGQDVALRCDPISGHVSLFWYQQALGQGPEFLTYFQNEAQLDKSGLPSDRFFAERPEGSVSTLKIQRTQQEDSAVYLCASSLGPDYYNEQFFGPGTRLTVL.

CDR3 in DNA: TGCAGGGAGGGTAACTATGGCTACACCTTC. As protein: CREGNYGYTF. The chain joins TRBV20-1 to TRBJ1-2; D remains unclear. The CDR3 runs to 10 residues. Looked up from germline, CDR1 is DFQATT and CDR2 is SNEGSKA (reference sequence).

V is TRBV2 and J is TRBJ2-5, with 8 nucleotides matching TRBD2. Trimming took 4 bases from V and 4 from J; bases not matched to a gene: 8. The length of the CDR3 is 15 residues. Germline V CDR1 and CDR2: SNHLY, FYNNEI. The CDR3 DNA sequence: TGTGCCAGCAGTGGGGCGAGCGGGGGCCGAGAGACCCAGTACTTC. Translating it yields CASSGASGGRETQYF. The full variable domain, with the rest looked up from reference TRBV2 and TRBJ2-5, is EPEVTQTPSHQVTQMGQEVILRCVPISNHLYFYWYRQILGQKVEFLVSFYNNEISEKSEIFDDQFSVERPDGSNFTLKIRSTKLEDSAMYFCASSGASGGRETQYFGPGTRLLVL.

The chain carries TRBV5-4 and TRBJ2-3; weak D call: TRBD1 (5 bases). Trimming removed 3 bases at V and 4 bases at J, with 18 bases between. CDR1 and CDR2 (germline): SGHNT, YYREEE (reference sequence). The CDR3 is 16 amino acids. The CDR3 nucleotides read TGTGCCAGCAGCTACGACGTACAGGTTAGCCCAGATACGCAGTATTTT. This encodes CASSYDVQVSPDTQYF. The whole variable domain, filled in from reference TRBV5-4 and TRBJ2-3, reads ETGVTQSPTHLIKTRGQQVTLRCSSQSGHNTVSWYQQALGQGPQFIFQYYREEENGRGNFPPRFSGLQFPNYSSELNVNALELDDSALYLCASSYDVQVSPDTQYFGPGTRLTVL.

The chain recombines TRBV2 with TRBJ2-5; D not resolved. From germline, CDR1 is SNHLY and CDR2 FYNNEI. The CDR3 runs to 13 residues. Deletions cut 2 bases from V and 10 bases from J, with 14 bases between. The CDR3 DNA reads TGTGCCAGCAGTGAAAGGAGCCAGCGAGACCAGTACTTC. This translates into CASSERSQRDQYF.

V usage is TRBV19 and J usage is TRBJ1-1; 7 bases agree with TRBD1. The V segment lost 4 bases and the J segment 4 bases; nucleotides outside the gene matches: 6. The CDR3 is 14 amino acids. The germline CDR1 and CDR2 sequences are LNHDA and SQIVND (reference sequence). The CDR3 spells CASSTNTGATEAFF. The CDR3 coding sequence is TGTGCCAGTAGTACGAATACAGGGGCCACTGAAGCTTTCTTT.

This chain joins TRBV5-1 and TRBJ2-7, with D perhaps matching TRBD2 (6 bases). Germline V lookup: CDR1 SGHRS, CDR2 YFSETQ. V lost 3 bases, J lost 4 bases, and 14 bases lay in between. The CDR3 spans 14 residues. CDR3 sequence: CASSSGDGAYEQYF. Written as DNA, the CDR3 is TGCGCCAGCAGCTCGGGGGACGGAGCTTACGAGCAGTACTTC.

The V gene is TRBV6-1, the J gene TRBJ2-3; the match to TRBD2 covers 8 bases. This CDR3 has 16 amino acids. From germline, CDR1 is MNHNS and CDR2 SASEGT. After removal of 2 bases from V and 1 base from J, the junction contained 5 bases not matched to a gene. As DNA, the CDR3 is TGTGCCAGCAGTGAAACCCTAGCGGGTGGCACAGATACGCAGTATTTT. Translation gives CASSETLAGGTDTQYF.

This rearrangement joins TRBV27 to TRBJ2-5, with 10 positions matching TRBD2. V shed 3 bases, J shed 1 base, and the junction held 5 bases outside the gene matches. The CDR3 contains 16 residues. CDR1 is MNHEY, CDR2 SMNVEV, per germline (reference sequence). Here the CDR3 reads CASSLGLAGAQETQYF. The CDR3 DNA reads TGTGCCAGCAGTTTGGGGCTAGCGGGGGCCCAAGAGACCCAGTACTTC.

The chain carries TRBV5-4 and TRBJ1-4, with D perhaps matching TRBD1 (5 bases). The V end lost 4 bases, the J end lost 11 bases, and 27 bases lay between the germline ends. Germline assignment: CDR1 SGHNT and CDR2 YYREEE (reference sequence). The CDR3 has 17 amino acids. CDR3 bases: TGTGCCAGCAGCGAGGCTGGCGGGGACCGCGGGATAAGGAAACTGTTTTTT. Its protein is CASSEAGGDRGIRKLFF.

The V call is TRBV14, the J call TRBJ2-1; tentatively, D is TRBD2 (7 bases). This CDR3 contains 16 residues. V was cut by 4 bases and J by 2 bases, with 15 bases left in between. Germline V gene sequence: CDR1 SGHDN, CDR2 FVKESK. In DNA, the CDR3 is TGTGCCAGCAGCCGGGGGGGGCCCCCAGCCTACAATGAGCAGTTCTTC. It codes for CASSRGGPPAYNEQFF.